This T cell receptor (beta chain) comes out of a study of T cell responses to AZD1222 COVID-19 vaccine. Study-level results: White British ancestry dominated among donors, who included more females, and clonal diversity was possibly underestimated.

V lost 3 bases, J lost 5 bases, and 12 bases stayed unmatched. Per germline, CDR1 SGHDN and CDR2 FVKESK. This CDR3 is built from 18 residues. In the case of this clone: Its antigen is not known.

TCRdb keeps only in-frame clones here, not all; method: immunoSEQ multiplex PCR. The data contain 150,000 to 180,000 clones, roughly nine tenths of them singletons. This specimen consisted of peripheral blood, obtained on day 0 of MenACWY control vaccination. The TCR was taken from an adult in good health. The gene calls are TRBV14 and TRBJ2-1; TRBD2 aligns across 11 bases. The chain's CDR3 is CASSHPKAAGLADNEQFF. For the CDR3, the DNA is TGTGCCAGCAGCCATCCCAAGGCGGCGGGACTAGCGGACAATGAGCAGTTCTTC.